Below are 8 T cell receptor beta chains sequenced from a single sample in a study of blood T cell repertoires in COVID-19. Using immunoSEQ multiplex PCR, the repertoire was profiled, and TCRdb retains in-frame clones only, with some absent. The repertoire holds about 140,000 clones, with approximately 84% as singletons. Material for sequencing was PBMCs or T cells enriched from blood (not recorded which). The source of these receptors is a man aged 35-49 years with acute COVID-19.

The chain couples TRBV28 to TRBJ2-1; no definite D call. Trimming removed 8 bases at V and 6 bases at J, with 11 bases between. CDR3 length: 12 amino acids. Germline CDR1 MDHEN, CDR2 SYDVKM. The DNA of the CDR3 is TGTGCCAGCCAGTTCCAGGTCAATGAGCAGTTCTTC. Translated, it gives CASQFQVNEQFF.

The chain has TRBV19 and TRBJ2-5, with 11 bases identical to TRBD2. J lost 3 bases, V lost 5 bases, and 2 bases had no gene match. This CDR3 region has 14 residues. Per the germline V gene, CDR1 is LNHDA and CDR2 is SQIVND (reference sequence). The CDR3 reads CASSLGLAEETQYF. The CDR3 DNA is TGTGCCAGTAGTCTGGGACTAGCGGAAGAGACCCAGTACTTC.

The chain uses TRBV30 and TRBJ1-1; possible D gene TRBD1, 6 bases. With 4 bases removed from V and 4 bases from J, the gap between germline ends came to 13 bases. The V gene's germline CDR1 is GTSNPN and CDR2 SVGIG (reference sequence). CDR3 length: 13 residues. The CDR3 DNA follows: TGTGCCTGGACCGGGGGGGGCGGCACTGAAGCTTTCTTT. It encodes CAWTGGGGTEAFF.

The chain uses TRBV21-1 and TRBJ2-7; TRBD1 reflects the table's D call only, with no check against the DNA. TRBV21-1 is a known pseudogene. The CDR3 extends over 16 amino acids. CDR3 bases: TGTGCCAGCAGCAAAGCAAGGGGGCGCGGGCAGGACGAGCAGTACTTC. Amino acid sequence: CASSKARGRGQDEQYF.

CDR3 DNA: TGTGCCAGCAAACCGACAGGGGGTTCCTACGAGCAGTACTTC. Residues: CASKPTGGSYEQYF. This chain connects TRBV28 to TRBJ2-7; 9 nucleotides match TRBD1. Losses at the gene ends were 7 bases for V and 1 base for J; bases not matched to a gene: 5. Germline CDR1 reads MDHEN; CDR2 reads SYDVKM. This CDR3 has 14 amino acids.

This clone was observed a handful of times. Other DNA sequences in this sample translate to the same CDR3. The chain combines TRBV2 with TRBJ2-5, with 9 bases aligning to TRBD1. Germline assignment: CDR1 SNHLY and CDR2 FYNNEI. The V segment lost 6 bases and the J segment 2 bases; nucleotides outside the gene matches: 7. There are 15 residues in the CDR3. This chain's CDR3 is CASRVDRGLQETQYF. The CDR3 bases are TGTGCCAGCAGGGTGGACAGGGGATTACAAGAGACCCAGTACTTC.

This chain uses TRBV25-1 with TRBJ1-2; a possible D gene is TRBD1 (6 bases). Between the trimmed V and J ends, which lost 6 bases and 3 bases, there was a span of 11 bases. Germline V gives CDR1 MGHDK, CDR2 SYGVNS. This CDR3 is built from 13 residues. CDR3 sequence: CASRRGGDYGYTF. For the CDR3, the DNA is TGTGCCAGCAGGAGGGGGGGCGACTATGGCTACACCTTC.

The chain couples TRBV4-3 to TRBJ1-1; a possible D gene is TRBD1 (6 bases). V dropped 3 bases and J dropped 0 bases, with 14 bases sitting between them. CDR1 and CDR2 (germline): LGHNA, YSLEER. The CDR3 extends over 16 amino acids. CDR3 sequence: CASSQDLDRLNTEAFF. In DNA form, the CDR3 reads TGCGCCAGCAGCCAGGATTTGGACAGACTGAACACTGAAGCTTTCTTT.